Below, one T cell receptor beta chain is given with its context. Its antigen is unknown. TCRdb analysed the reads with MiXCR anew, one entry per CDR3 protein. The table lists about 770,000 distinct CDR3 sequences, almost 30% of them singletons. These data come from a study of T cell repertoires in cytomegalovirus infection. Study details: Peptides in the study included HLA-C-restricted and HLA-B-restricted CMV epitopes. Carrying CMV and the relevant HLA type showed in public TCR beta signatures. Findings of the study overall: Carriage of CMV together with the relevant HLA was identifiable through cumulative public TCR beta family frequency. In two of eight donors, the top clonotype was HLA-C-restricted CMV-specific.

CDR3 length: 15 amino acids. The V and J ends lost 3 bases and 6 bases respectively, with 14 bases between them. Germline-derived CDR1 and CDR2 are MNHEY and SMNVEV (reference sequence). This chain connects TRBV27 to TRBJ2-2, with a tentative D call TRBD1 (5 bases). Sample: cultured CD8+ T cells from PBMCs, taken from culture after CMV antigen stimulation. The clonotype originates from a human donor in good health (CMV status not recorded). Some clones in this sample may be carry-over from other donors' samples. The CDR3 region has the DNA TGTGCCAGCAGTTTTGGGCAGGGCTTGGCCGGGGAGCTGTTTTTT. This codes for CASSFGQGLAGELFF.